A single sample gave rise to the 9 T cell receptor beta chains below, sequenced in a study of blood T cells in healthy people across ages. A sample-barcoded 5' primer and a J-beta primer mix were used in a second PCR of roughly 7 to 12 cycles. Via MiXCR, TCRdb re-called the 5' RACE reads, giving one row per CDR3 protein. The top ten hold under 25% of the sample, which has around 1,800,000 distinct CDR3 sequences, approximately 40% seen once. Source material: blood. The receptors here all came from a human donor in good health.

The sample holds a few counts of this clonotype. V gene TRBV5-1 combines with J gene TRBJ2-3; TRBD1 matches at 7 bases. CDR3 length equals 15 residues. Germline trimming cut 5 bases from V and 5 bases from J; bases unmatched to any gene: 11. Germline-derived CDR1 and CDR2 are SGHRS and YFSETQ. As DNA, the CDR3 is TGCGCCAGCAGTTTCGGGGACAGACAGGGAGATACGCAGTATTTT. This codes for CASSFGDRQGDTQYF.

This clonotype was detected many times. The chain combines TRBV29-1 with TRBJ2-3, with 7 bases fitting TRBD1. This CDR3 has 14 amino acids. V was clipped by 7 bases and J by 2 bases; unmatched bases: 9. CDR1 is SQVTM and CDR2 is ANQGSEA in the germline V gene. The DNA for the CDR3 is TGCAGCGCTGCCCCACAGGGGACCACAGATACGCAGTATTTT. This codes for CSAAPQGTTDTQYF.

For the CDR3, the DNA is TGTGCCAGCAGCGTAGGGGGGGCCACCGGGGAGCTGTTTTTT. Amino acids: CASSVGGATGELFF. The chain is built from TRBV9 and TRBJ2-2; TRBD1 or TRBD2 may be the D gene (6 bases each). Looked up from germline, CDR1 is SGDLS and CDR2 is YYNGEE. The length of the CDR3 is 14 residues. V lost 0 bases and J lost 4, with 7 bases in between.

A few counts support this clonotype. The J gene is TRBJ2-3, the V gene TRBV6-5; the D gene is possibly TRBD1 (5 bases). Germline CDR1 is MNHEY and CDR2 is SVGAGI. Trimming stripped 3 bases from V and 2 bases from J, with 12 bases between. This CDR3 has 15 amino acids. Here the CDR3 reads CASSYQGVLTDTQYF. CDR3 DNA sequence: TGTGCCAGCAGTTATCAAGGGGTCCTCACAGATACGCAGTATTTT.

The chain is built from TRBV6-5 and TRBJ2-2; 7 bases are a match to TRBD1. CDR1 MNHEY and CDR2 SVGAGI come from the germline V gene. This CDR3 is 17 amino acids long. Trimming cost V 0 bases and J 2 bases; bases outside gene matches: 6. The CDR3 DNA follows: TGTGCCAGCAGTTACTCAACAGGGGAAATTAACACCGGGGAGCTGTTTTTT. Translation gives CASSYSTGEINTGELFF.

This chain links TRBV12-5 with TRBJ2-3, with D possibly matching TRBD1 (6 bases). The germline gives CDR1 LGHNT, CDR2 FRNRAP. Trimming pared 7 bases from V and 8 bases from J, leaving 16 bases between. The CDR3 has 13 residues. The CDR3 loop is CASAVSGRGTQYF. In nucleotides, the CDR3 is TGTGCTAGTGCCGTCTCGGGCAGGGGTACGCAGTATTTT.

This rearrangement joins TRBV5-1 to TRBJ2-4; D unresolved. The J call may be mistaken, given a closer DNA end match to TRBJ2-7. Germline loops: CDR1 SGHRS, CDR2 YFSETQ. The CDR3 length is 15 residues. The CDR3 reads CASSLREGASYEQYF. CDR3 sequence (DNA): TGCGCCAGCAGCTTGAGAGAAGGAGCCTCCTACGAGCAGTACTTC.

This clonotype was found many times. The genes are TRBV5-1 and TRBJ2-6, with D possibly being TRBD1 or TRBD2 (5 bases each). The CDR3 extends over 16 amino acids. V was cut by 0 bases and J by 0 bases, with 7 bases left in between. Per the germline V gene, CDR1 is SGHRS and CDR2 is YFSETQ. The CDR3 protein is CASSLGDASGANVLTF. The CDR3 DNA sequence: TGCGCCAGCAGCTTGGGGGACGCCTCTGGGGCCAACGTCCTGACTTTC.

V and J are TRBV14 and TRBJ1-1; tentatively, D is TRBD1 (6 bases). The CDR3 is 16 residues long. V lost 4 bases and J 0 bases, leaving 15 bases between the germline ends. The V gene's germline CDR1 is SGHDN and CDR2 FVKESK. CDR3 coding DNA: TGTGCCAGCAGCCTATTACAGGGATCCATGAACACTGAAGCTTTCTTT. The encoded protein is CASSLLQGSMNTEAFF. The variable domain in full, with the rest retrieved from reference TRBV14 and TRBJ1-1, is EAGVTQFPSHSVIEKGQTVTLRCDPISGHDNLYWYRRVMGKEIKFLLHFVKESKQDESGMPNNRFLAERTGGTYSTLKVQPAELEDSGVYFCASSLLQGSMNTEAFFGQGTRLTVV.